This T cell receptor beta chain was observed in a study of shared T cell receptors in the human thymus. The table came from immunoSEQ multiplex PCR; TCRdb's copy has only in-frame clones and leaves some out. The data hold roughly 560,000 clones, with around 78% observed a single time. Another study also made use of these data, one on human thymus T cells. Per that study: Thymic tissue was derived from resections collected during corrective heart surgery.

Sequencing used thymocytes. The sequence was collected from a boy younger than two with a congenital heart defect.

CDR3: CASSEAGPRGQYF. In nucleotides, the CDR3 is TGTGCCAGCAGTGAGGCAGGCCCCAGGGGGCAGTACTTC. The genes are TRBV25-1 and TRBJ2-7, with D possibly matching TRBD1 (6 bases). The CDR3 extends over 13 amino acids. Trimming cost V 3 bases and J 9 bases, with 15 bases left between them. Germline loops: CDR1 MGHDK, CDR2 SYGVNS.